A selection of T cell receptor beta chains follows, all from one sample in a study of Graves' ophthalmopathy and Graves' hyperthyroidism. TCRdb reprocessed the multiplex PCR reads via MiXCR and lists one record per CDR3 protein. Of 650,000 to 900,000 distinct CDR3 sequences in the sample, approximately 40% were seen once. Sequencing was done on a sample of peripheral blood. The receptors were sampled from an adult man with Graves' ophthalmopathy. The CDR3 runs from the conserved cysteine through the conserved F or W. D genes are given only for firm matches. Not every row has a clone size; where given, it reads once, few, many or a size class.

d_gene	v_gene	abundance	j_gene	CDR3nt	CDR3aa
TRBD2	TRBV28	NA	TRBJ2-5	TGTGCCAGCAGTTTAGGGGGGAGGGCGGGGAAAGAGACCCAGTACTTC	CASSLGGRAGKETQYF
NA	TRBV7-9	NA	TRBJ1-1	TGTGCCAGCAGCTTAGTGCACCCCAAGGCTAACACTGAAGCTTTCTTT	CASSLVHPKANTEAFF
TRBD2	TRBV4-1	NA	TRBJ2-6	TGCGCCAGCAGCCTCCGGGGGGGGGCCTCTGGGGCCAACGTCCTGACTTTC	CASSLRGGASGANVLTF
TRBD2	TRBV5-1	NA	TRBJ2-7	TGCGCCAGCACCCACTTCGCGGGAGGGACCTACGAGCAGTACTTC	CASTHFAGGTYEQYF
TRBD1	TRBV7-9	NA	TRBJ2-7	TGTGCCAGCAGTTACGGGACAGGGAACTACGAGCAGTACTTC	CASSYGTGNYEQYF
TRBD1	TRBV19	NA	TRBJ2-5	TGTGCCAGTACACAGGACAGGGGTTCGTCGGGGACCCAGTACTTC	CASTQDRGSSGTQYF
NA	TRBV12-3/TRBV12-4	NA	TRBJ1-4	NA	CASKAGTGLLMKNCFF
NA	TRBV20-1	many	TRBJ1-6	TGCAGTGCTAGCTCAGGTTCACCCCTCCACTTT	CSASSGSPLHF
NA	TRBV7-9	many	TRBJ2-2	TGTGCCAGCAGCTTAGCGCGAGCCAACACCGGGGAGCTGTTTTTT	CASSLARANTGELFF
NA	TRBV10-3	few	TRBJ2-5	TGTGCCAGCAGTAGTCAGGGGCCTAACCTCCAAGAGACCCAGTACTTC	CASSSQGPNLQETQYF
NA	TRBV7-3	NA	TRBJ1-1	TGTGCCAGCAGCGTACAAGGGGCTATGAACACTGAAGCTTTCTTT	CASSVQGAMNTEAFF